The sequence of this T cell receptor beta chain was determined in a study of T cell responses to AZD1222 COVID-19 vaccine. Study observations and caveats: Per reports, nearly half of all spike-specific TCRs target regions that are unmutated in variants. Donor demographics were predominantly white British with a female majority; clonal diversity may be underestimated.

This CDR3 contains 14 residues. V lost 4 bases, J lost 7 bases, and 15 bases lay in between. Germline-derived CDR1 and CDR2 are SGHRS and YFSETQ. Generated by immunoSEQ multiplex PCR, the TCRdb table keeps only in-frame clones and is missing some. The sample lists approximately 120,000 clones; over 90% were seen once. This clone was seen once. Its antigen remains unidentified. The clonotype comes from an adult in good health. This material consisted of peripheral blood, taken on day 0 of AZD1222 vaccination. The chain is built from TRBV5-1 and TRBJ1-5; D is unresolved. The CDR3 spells CASSREGLGQPQHF. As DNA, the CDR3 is TGCGCCAGCAGCCGGGAGGGTTTAGGGCAGCCCCAGCATTTT. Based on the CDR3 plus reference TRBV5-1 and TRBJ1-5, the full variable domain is KAGVTQTPRYLIKTRGQQVTLSCSPISGHRSVSWYQQTPGQGLQFLFEYFSETQRNKGNFPGRFSGRQFSNSRSEMNVSTLELGDSALYLCASSREGLGQPQHFGDGTRLSIL.